These 25 T cell receptor beta chains were sequenced from one sample in a study of shared clonotypes between healthy human individuals. Libraries were prepared by immunoSEQ multiplex PCR; TCRdb keeps only in-frame clonotypes and omits some of them. The sample lists 2 million to 3 million clones; over 85% were seen once. The specimen was naive CD4+ T cells from PBMCs. Subset here: CD45RA+ positively selected. These TCRs come from a man aged 18 to 29 in good health. Some clones in this sample may be carry-over from other donors' samples.

The V and J genes are TRBV28 and TRBJ1-1, with no clear D. CDR1 is MDHEN and CDR2 is SYDVKM in the germline V gene. Trimming shortened V by 3 bases and J by 2 bases, and 10 bases separated the two germline ends. CDR3 length: 14 amino acids. In DNA, the CDR3 is TGTGCCAGCAGTTTGAGGTCCTTTAACACTGAAGCTTTCTTT. As protein: CASSLRSFNTEAFF. The full variable domain, its missing parts supplied by reference TRBV28 and TRBJ1-1, is DVKVTQSSRYLVKRTGEKVFLECVQDMDHENMFWYRQDPGLGLRLIYFSYDVKMKEKGDIPEGYSVSREKKERFSLILESASTNQTSMYLCASSLRSFNTEAFFGQGTRLTVV.

In this sample, this clone turned up once. The gene calls are TRBV28 and TRBJ1-1; D is perhaps TRBD1 (6 bases). Germline-derived CDR1 and CDR2 are MDHEN and SYDVKM. The ends were cut back, 4 bases at V and 3 bases at J, with 12 bases in the middle. The CDR3 runs to 14 residues. CDR3 region: CASSSPTGHTEAFF. The CDR3 nucleotides are TGTGCCAGCAGTTCCCCGACAGGACACACTGAAGCTTTCTTT.

This clone has only one observation. J is TRBJ2-5 and V is TRBV5-6; TRBD2 might be the D (6 bases). TRBJ2-7 explains the end of the DNA better; the J call may be wrong. The germline V gene has CDR1 SGHDT and CDR2 YYEEEE. The CDR3 has 15 amino acids. The DNA of the CDR3 is TGTGCCAGCAGCTTGGGTCAGGGAGGATGGGCCGAGCAGTACTTC. Encoded protein: CASSLGQGGWAEQYF.

J is TRBJ2-1 and V is TRBV7-9, with 7 bases lining up with TRBD2. CDR1 SEHNR and CDR2 FQNEAQ come from the germline V gene (reference sequence). CDR3 size: 14 residues. Trimming cost V 1 base and J 4 bases; bases outside gene matches: 1. The CDR3 bases are TGTGCCAGCAGCTTAGTCGGGAGGTACAATGAGCAGTTCTTC. It translates to CASSLVGRYNEQFF.

The rearrangement joins TRBV15 to TRBJ2-3; 9 nucleotides line up with TRBD2. Per germline, CDR1 LNHNV and CDR2 YYDKDF (reference sequence). The CDR3 is 14 amino acids. V gave up 7 bases and J gave up 4 bases; unmatched junction bases: 6. DNA of the CDR3: TGTGCCACCAAACCGGCGGGAGGGCCAGATACGCAGTATTTT. This gives the protein CATKPAGGPDTQYF.

The rearrangement joins TRBV7-9 to TRBJ2-3; D might be TRBD1 (7 bases). Germline values: CDR1 SEHNR, CDR2 FQNEAQ (reference sequence). This CDR3 is built from 15 residues. Trimming took 8 bases from V and 5 from J, leaving 20 bases between them. CDR3 sequence: CASASKGAREDTQYF. The CDR3 bases are TGTGCCAGCGCCAGTAAGGGGGCGCGGGAAGATACGCAGTATTTT.

V and J are TRBV5-1 and TRBJ2-1; no firm D call. Trimming took off 0 bases at V and 5 bases at J, with 9 bases between the two ends. The CDR3 runs 14 residues. CDR1 SGHRS and CDR2 YFSETQ come from the germline V gene. CDR3 bases: TGCGCCAGCAGCTTGGAAGGACGGGACAATGAGCAGTTCTTC. It codes for CASSLEGRDNEQFF.

J is TRBJ1-1 and V is TRBV18, with D uncertain. There are 16 residues in the CDR3. The germline V and J ends were trimmed by 1 base and 3 bases, with 15 bases remaining between them. Germline CDR1 KGHSH, CDR2 LQKENI. CDR3 sequence: CASSPQGYNRDTEAFF. The CDR3 DNA reads as TGTGCCAGCTCACCACAGGGTTACAACCGGGACACTGAAGCTTTCTTT.

This sequence joins TRBV11-2 and TRBJ2-2; D could derive from TRBD1 or TRBD2 (5 bases each). Trimming took 3 bases from V and 6 from J, leaving 23 bases between them. Looked up from germline, CDR1 is SGHAT and CDR2 is FQNNGV. The CDR3 sequence is 18 residues long. The CDR3 bases are TGTGCCAGCAGCTTTTTATCCCGGGGCCCGCGGTGGGCCGGGGAGCTGTTTTTT. Translated: CASSFLSRGPRWAGELFF.

The chain links TRBV5-1 to TRBJ1-2, with 8 bases aligning to TRBD1. V lost 0 bases, J lost 5 bases, and 3 bases stayed unmatched. There are 14 residues in the CDR3. The germline gives CDR1 SGHRS, CDR2 YFSETQ. The CDR3 coding sequence is TGCGCCAGCAGCTTGGCAGGGGGCAGGTATGGCTACACCTTC. Translation gives CASSLAGGRYGYTF.

The V gene is TRBV5-1, the J gene TRBJ2-1; the D gene is possibly TRBD2 (6 bases). V lost 0 bases, J lost 9 bases, and 13 bases lay in between. Germline V lookup: CDR1 SGHRS, CDR2 YFSETQ. The CDR3 extends over 14 amino acids. Here the CDR3 reads CASSLARGVGEQFF. CDR3 bases: TGCGCCAGCAGCTTGGCCCGCGGGGTGGGTGAGCAGTTCTTC.

Worth noting for this clone: Other DNA sequences from this sample encode an identical CDR3 as well. This chain links TRBV20-1 with TRBJ2-7; D unresolved. The CDR3 has 10 amino acids. The germline V gene has CDR1 DFQATT and CDR2 SNEGSKA (reference sequence). V gave up 3 bases and J gave up 4 bases, with 4 bases separating them. Here the CDR3 DNA reads TGCAGTGCTAGGAGATACGAGCAGTACTTC. It specifies CSARRYEQYF.

The V and J genes are TRBV7-2 and TRBJ2-7; 11 positions agree with TRBD2. The CDR3 totals 17 residues. Germline values: CDR1 SGHTA, CDR2 FQGNSA. With V trimmed by 4 bases and J by 5 bases, 13 bases remained unmatched. The CDR3, as DNA: TGTGCCAGCAGCTACCGATTACTAGCGGGGGTCCCTCACGAGCAGTACTTC. Protein sequence: CASSYRLLAGVPHEQYF. The full variable domain, its missing parts supplied by reference TRBV7-2 and TRBJ2-7, is GAGVSQSPSNKVTEKGKDVELRCDPISGHTALYWYRQSLGQGLEFLIYFQGNSAPDKSGLPSDRFSAERTGGSVSTLTIQRTQQEDSAVYLCASSYRLLAGVPHEQYFGPGTRLTVT.

The J gene is TRBJ1-5, the V gene TRBV7-7; the match to TRBD1 covers 10 bases. The CDR3 spans 16 residues. Trimming took 1 base from V and 0 from J; bases not matched to a gene: 0. CDR1 is SSHAT and CDR2 is FNYEAQ in the germline V gene (reference sequence). CDR3 sequence reads: CASSLGQGASNQPQHF. CDR3 DNA: TGTGCCAGCAGCTTAGGACAGGGGGCTAGCAATCAGCCCCAGCATTTT.

The chain employs TRBV6-6 and TRBJ1-1, with a possible D match to TRBD1 (6 bases). Looked up from germline, CDR1 is MNHNY and CDR2 is SVGAGI (reference sequence). The CDR3 sequence is 11 residues long. The ends were cut back, 6 bases at V and 7 bases at J, with 9 bases in the middle. In DNA form, the CDR3 reads TGTGCCAGCAGCCCGGACAGTGAAGCTTTCTTT. Translation: CASSPDSEAFF.

The rearrangement joins TRBV4-1 to TRBJ1-2; D remains unclear. V gave up 0 bases and J gave up 4 bases, with 9 bases separating them. Germline CDR1 reads MGHRA; CDR2 reads YSYEKL. The CDR3 runs 14 residues. CDR3 residues: CASSQEKYSYGYTF. CDR3 nucleotide sequence: TGCGCCAGCAGCCAAGAAAAATATTCCTATGGCTACACCTTC.

The rearrangement uses TRBV5-1 and TRBJ2-1; 7 nucleotides agree with TRBD2. The CDR3 has 17 residues. Trimming took 4 bases from V and 8 from J; bases not matched to a gene: 18. Germline V gene data show CDR1 as SGHRS and CDR2 as YFSETQ. CDR3 coding DNA: TGCGCCAGCAGCCCGCCCCGACTAGCTGCGTCTGGTGATGAGCAGTTCTTC. Translated: CASSPPRLAASGDEQFF.

This chain joins TRBV11-3 and TRBJ2-1, with D possibly called TRBD1 or TRBD2 (6 bases each). V was shortened by 1 base and J by 7 bases, with 11 bases between the two germline ends. There are 14 residues in the CDR3. The germline V gene has CDR1 SGHNT and CDR2 YENEEA. For the CDR3, the DNA is TGTGCCAGCAGCTTAGCAAGGGGGGTGAATGAGCAGTTCTTC. Encoded protein: CASSLARGVNEQFF. The whole variable domain, remainder taken from reference TRBV11-3 and TRBJ2-1, is EAGVVQSPRYKIIEKKQPVAFWCNPISGHNTLYWYLQNLGQGPELLIRYENEEAVDDSQLPKDRFSAERLKGVDSTLKIQPAELGDSAVYLCASSLARGVNEQFFGPGTRLTVL.

The CDR3 sequence is CASSFGTRSNEQFF. As DNA, the CDR3 is TGTGCCAGCAGTTTCGGGACTAGGAGTAATGAGCAGTTCTTC. This chain links TRBV6-5 with TRBJ2-1; 8 bases fit TRBD2. V lost 4 bases, J lost 7 bases, and 6 bases stayed unmatched. Germline V gene sequence: CDR1 MNHEY, CDR2 SVGAGI. The CDR3 is made up of 14 amino acids.

The chain recombines TRBV6-1 with TRBJ1-2; D not resolved. The CDR3 contains 14 residues. Trimming removed 4 bases at V and 4 bases at J, with 13 bases between. Germline V gives CDR1 MNHNS, CDR2 SASEGT. CDR3 region: CASSARIESYGYTF. The CDR3 nucleotides are TGTGCCAGCAGTGCCCGTATTGAGAGCTATGGCTACACCTTC.

The chain is built from TRBV7-3 and TRBJ2-7; a weak D match, TRBD1 (5 bases). The CDR3 length is 14 residues. V was cut by 5 bases and J by 3 bases, with 14 bases left in between. Germline values: CDR1 SGHTA, CDR2 FQGTGA. In nucleotides, the CDR3 is TGTGCCAGCAGCAAAGCGACAGTGTTCTACGAGCAGTACTTC. As protein: CASSKATVFYEQYF. Full variable domain (remainder filled in from reference TRBV7-3 and TRBJ2-7): GAGVSQTPSNKVTEKGKYVELRCDPISGHTALYWYRQSLGQGPEFLIYFQGTGAADDSGLPNDRFFAVRPEGSVSTLKIQRTERGDSAVYLCASSKATVFYEQYFGPGTRLTVT.

The CDR3 loop is CATSPGSLAGLQETQYF. CDR3 nucleotide sequence: TGTGCCACCAGCCCAGGTTCGTTAGCGGGCTTACAAGAGACCCAGTACTTC. The chain uses TRBV15 and TRBJ2-5, with 7 bases lining up with TRBD2. Germline CDR1 and CDR2: LNHNV and YYDKDF (reference sequence). The CDR3 totals 17 residues. With 5 bases clipped from V and 2 bases from J, the junction kept 14 bases outside the gene matches.

J is TRBJ1-2 and V is TRBV7-9; D gene unclear. CDR3 length equals 15 residues. Between the trimmed V and J ends, which lost 4 bases and 9 bases, there was a span of 21 bases. The germline V gene encodes CDR1 SEHNR and CDR2 FQNEAQ (reference sequence). In DNA, the CDR3 is TGTGCCAGCAGCTCCCGGACTTCCCCCCCGGAGCGCTACACCTTC. Its translation is CASSSRTSPPERYTF.

In regard to this clone: This same CDR3 is encoded by further DNA sequences in the sample. The J gene is TRBJ1-1, the V gene TRBV27; unclear D gene. Germline CDR1 MNHEY, CDR2 SMNVEV (reference sequence). With 2 bases removed from V and 3 bases from J, the gap between germline ends came to 7 bases. The CDR3 sequence is 13 residues long. This CDR3 is CASSLGVDTEAFF. CDR3 DNA: TGTGCCAGCAGTTTAGGGGTTGACACTGAAGCTTTCTTT.

V is TRBV5-5 and J is TRBJ1-1; the D gene is possibly TRBD1 (5 bases). The germline V gene encodes CDR1 SGHKS and CDR2 YYEKEE (reference sequence). The V end was cut by 1 base, the J end by 6 bases, with 16 bases between. The CDR3 is 15 residues long. The CDR3 loop reads CASSLTPSGDSEAFF. The CDR3 DNA follows: TGTGCCAGCAGCTTGACCCCCAGCGGGGACTCTGAAGCTTTCTTT.